This T cell receptor (beta chain) was sequenced in a study of CD8+ T cells in alopecia areata. Study overall: Tofacitinib administration persisted for 6 to 18 months, succeeded by 6 months off drug.

Germline V gene sequence: CDR1 MDHEN, CDR2 SYDVKM. Trimming removed 2 bases from V and 1 base from J, with 14 bases in between. CDR3 length: 16 residues. The sequencing template was cDNA reverse transcribed from extracted RNA. Libraries were prepared by immunoSEQ multiplex PCR; TCRdb keeps only in-frame clonotypes and omits some of them. Among around 140,000 clones listed, 87% were seen once. Overall study findings and caveats: Lesional scalp, notably in alopecia totalis/universalis, had clonality above that of normal scalp.

About this clone: Its matching antigen is unknown.

Sampling of alopecia areata patients yielded lesional scalp punch biopsies as well as peripheral blood. CD4+ and CD8+ T cells were sorted from PBMCs stained for CD3, CD4 and CD8. Here the sequenced sample was CD8+ T cells sorted from blood, taken at week 0. The chain joins TRBV28 to TRBJ2-5; the D gene is possibly TRBD2 (6 bases). The sequence came from a human donor with alopecia areata. DNA for the CDR3: TGTGCCAGCAGTTTAGAAGGGTGGGGGGTCCAAGAGACCCAGTACTTC. Translation: CASSLEGWGVQETQYF.